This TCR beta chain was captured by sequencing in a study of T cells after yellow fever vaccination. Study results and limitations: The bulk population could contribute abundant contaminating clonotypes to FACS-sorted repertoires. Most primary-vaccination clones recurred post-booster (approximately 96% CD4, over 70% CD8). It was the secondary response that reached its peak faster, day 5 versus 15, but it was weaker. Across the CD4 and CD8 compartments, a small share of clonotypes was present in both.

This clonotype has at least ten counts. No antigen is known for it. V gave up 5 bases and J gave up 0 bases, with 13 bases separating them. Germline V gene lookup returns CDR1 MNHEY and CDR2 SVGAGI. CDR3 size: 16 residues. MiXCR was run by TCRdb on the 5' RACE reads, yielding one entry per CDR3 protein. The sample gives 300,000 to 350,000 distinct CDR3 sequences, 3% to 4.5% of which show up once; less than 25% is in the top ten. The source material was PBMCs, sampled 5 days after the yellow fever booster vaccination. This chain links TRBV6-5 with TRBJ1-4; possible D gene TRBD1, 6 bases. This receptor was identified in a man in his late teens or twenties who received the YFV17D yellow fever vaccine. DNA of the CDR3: TGTGCCAGCAGTACGCGGGGGGCTGCAACTAATGAAAAACTGTTTTTT. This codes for CASSTRGAATNEKLFF.